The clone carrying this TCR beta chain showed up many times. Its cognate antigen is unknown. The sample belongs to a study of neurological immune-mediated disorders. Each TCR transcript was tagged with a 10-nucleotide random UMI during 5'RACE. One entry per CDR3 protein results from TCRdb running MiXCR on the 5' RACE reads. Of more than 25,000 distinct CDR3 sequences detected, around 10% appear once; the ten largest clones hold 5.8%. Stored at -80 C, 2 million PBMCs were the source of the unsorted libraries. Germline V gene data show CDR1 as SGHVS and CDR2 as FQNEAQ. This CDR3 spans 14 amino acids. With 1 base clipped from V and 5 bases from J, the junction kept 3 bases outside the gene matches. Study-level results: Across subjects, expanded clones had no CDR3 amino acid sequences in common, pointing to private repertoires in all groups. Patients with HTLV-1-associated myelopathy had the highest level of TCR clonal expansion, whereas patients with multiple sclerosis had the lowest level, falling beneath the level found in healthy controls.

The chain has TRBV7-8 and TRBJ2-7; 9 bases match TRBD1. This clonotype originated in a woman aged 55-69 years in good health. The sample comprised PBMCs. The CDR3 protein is CASSLDRGLDEQYF. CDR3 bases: TGTGCCAGCAGCTTAGACAGGGGGCTCGACGAGCAGTACTTC.